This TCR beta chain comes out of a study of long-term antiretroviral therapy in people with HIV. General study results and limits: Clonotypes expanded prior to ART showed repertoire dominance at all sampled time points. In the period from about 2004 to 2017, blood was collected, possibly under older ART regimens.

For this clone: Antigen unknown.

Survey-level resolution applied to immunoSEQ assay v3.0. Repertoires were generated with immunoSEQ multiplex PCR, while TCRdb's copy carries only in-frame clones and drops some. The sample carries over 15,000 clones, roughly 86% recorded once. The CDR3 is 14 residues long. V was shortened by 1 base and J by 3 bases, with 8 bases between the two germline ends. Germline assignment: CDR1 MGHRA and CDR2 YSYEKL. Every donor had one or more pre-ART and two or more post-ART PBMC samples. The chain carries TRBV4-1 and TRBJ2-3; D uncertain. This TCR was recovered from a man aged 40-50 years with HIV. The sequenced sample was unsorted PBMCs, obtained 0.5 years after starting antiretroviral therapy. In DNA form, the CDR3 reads TGCGCCAGCAGCCAAGTCCTGCAAACAGATACGCAGTATTTT. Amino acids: CASSQVLQTDTQYF.